Sequencing of this T cell receptor (beta chain) was carried out in a study of shared clonotypes between healthy human individuals. CDR3 size: 15 residues. V dropped 6 bases and J dropped 2 bases, with 15 bases sitting between them. Germline-derived CDR1 and CDR2 are MNHNS and SASEGT. In its sample, this clone was seen once. Researchers divided each subset's genomic DNA evenly across several immunoSEQ plates. The quantity of DNA used in unsorted PBMC replicate PCRs was 250 to 350 ng, corresponding to tens of thousands of T cell genomes. Libraries were prepared by immunoSEQ multiplex PCR; TCRdb keeps only in-frame clonotypes and omits some of them. The sample has 530,000 or so clones; 60% to 80% are singletons.

This clonotype was sampled from a woman between 35 and 50 years old in good health. Some clones in this sample may be carry-over from other donors' samples. The chain employs TRBV6-1 and TRBJ2-3; D is perhaps TRBD1 (6 bases). The specimen was PBMCs. This chain's CDR3 is CASSSGTTYTDTQYF. The CDR3 DNA reads as TGTGCCAGCAGCTCCGGGACAACCTACACAGATACGCAGTATTTT.